One and the same sample provided the 11 T cell receptor beta chains below, sequenced in a study of human T cells and chemical hapten exposure. Blood, whole and unfractionated, served as the source for total RNA extraction. TCRdb analysed the 5' RACE reads with MiXCR anew, one entry per CDR3 protein. Of tens of thousands of distinct CDR3 sequences listed, 6% to 8.5% are singletons. The origin of the receptors is a male donor in good health.

This clonotype appeared a few times. The J gene is TRBJ1-2, the V gene TRBV5-1; D unclear. The length of the CDR3 is 14 residues. Trimming stripped 0 bases from V and 1 base from J, with 7 bases between. Germline-derived CDR1 and CDR2 are SGHRS and YFSETQ. The CDR3 protein is CASSLDGNNYGYTF. Here the CDR3 DNA reads TGCGCCAGCAGCTTGGACGGGAATAACTATGGCTACACCTTC.

The chain links TRBV18 to TRBJ1-2, with 7 bases that match TRBD1. The V gene end was trimmed by 2 bases and the J gene end by 4 bases; junction bases not matched to a gene: 10. The CDR3 extends over 16 amino acids. CDR1 and CDR2 (germline): KGHSH, LQKENI. This chain's CDR3 is CASSPYGSGQTYGYTF. In DNA form, the CDR3 reads TGTGCCAGCTCACCATATGGATCGGGACAGACCTATGGCTACACCTTC. Based on the CDR3 plus reference TRBV18 and TRBJ1-2, the full variable domain is NAGVMQNPRHLVRRRGQEARLRCSPMKGHSHVYWYRQLPEEGLKFMVYLQKENIIDESGMPKERFSAEFPKEGPSILRIQQVVRGDSAAYFCASSPYGSGQTYGYTFGSGTRLTVV.

The chain joins TRBV20-1 to TRBJ2-7; 16 bases are shared with TRBD2. The V gene's germline CDR1 is DFQATT and CDR2 SNEGSKA (reference sequence). Losses at the gene ends were 5 bases for V and 7 bases for J; bases not matched to a gene: 5. This CDR3 has 14 amino acids. The CDR3, as DNA: TGCAGTGCTGGGACTAGCGGGAGGGGAGGTGAGCAGTACTTC. As protein: CSAGTSGRGGEQYF.

There are many counts of this clonotype. The CDR3, as DNA: TGCAGTGCTAGGAGGCGGGAGGCGGGTGAGCAGTTCTTC. Its protein product is CSARRREAGEQFF. The rearrangement joins TRBV20-1 to TRBJ2-1, with 8 nucleotides matching TRBD2. CDR3 length: 13 residues. Germline V gene lookup returns CDR1 DFQATT and CDR2 SNEGSKA (reference sequence). The V segment lost 3 bases and the J segment 9 bases; nucleotides outside the gene matches: 7.

This clonotype turned up a few times. This chain connects TRBV12-2 to TRBJ1-1; the table's D call TRBD1 went unverified against the DNA. TRBV12-2 represents a pseudogene. The length of the CDR3 is 17 residues. CDR3 nucleotides: TGTGCAAGTCGTTCGGACAGGGGGGCCCTAATGAACACTGAAGCTTTCTTT. This sequence encodes CASRSDRGALMNTEAFF.

This clonotype was recorded many times. V usage is TRBV11-2 and J usage is TRBJ2-5; perhaps TRBD1 as D (6 bases). Trimming took 4 bases from V and 1 from J, leaving 22 bases between them. The CDR3 consists of 18 residues. The germline V gene has CDR1 SGHAT and CDR2 FQNNGV. The CDR3 region has the DNA TGTGCCAGCAGCTCTCCCAGGGGTAGATTGCGGTCCCAAGAGACCCAGTACTTC. Translation: CASSSPRGRLRSQETQYF.

The chain joins TRBV7-9 to TRBJ1-1, with a weak D call TRBD1 (5 bases). The CDR3 covers 13 residues. The germline gives CDR1 SEHNR, CDR2 FQNEAQ (reference sequence). Trimming pared 2 bases from V and 7 bases from J, leaving 11 bases between. CDR3 protein: CASSLPGTYEAFF. The CDR3 DNA follows: TGTGCCAGCAGCTTACCCGGGACGTATGAAGCTTTCTTT.

In this sample, this clonotype turned up many times. V gene TRBV12-3 or TRBV12-4 combines with J gene TRBJ2-3; the match to TRBD1 covers 8 bases. The J segment lost 2 bases and the V segment lost 2 bases, leaving 9 bases of the junction unmatched. The CDR3 sequence is 17 residues long. The CDR3 DNA sequence: TGTGCCAGCAGTTTATACGGCAGGGGGCTTAACACAGATACGCAGTATTTT. Encoded protein: CASSLYGRGLNTDTQYF.

This chain links TRBV12-3 or TRBV12-4 with TRBJ1-2; TRBD1 might be the D (6 bases). The CDR3 runs 12 residues. The V end lost 2 bases, the J end lost 6 bases, and 7 bases lay between the germline ends. CDR3 amino acids: CASSLRGDGYTF. As DNA, the CDR3 is TGTGCCAGCAGTTTAAGGGGGGATGGCTACACCTTC.

This clonotype was picked up a small number of times. The chain uses TRBV6-2 or TRBV6-3 and TRBJ2-7, with D maybe TRBD2 (5 bases). Trimming removed 6 bases from V and 5 bases from J, with 17 bases in between. This CDR3 has 14 amino acids. Germline V lookup: CDR1 MNHEY, CDR2 SVGEGT. The DNA of the CDR3 is TGTGCCAGCAGCTTGCCTATAGCGATTGACGAGCAGTACTTC. Its translation is CASSLPIAIDEQYF.

This clonotype was seen many times. The chain is built from TRBV2 and TRBJ1-1, with 9 positions matching TRBD1. This CDR3 has 16 amino acids. The germline V gene encodes CDR1 SNHLY and CDR2 FYNNEI. The V gene end was trimmed by 7 bases and the J gene end by 0 bases; junction bases not matched to a gene: 9. This CDR3 is CASIGTGSIMNTEAFF. The CDR3 nucleotides are TGTGCCAGCATAGGGACAGGGTCAATTATGAACACTGAAGCTTTCTTT.